This T cell receptor beta chain was recovered during a study of shared clonotypes between healthy human individuals. The length of the CDR3 is 15 residues. Germline-derived CDR1 and CDR2 are SGHVS and FQNEAQ. J was trimmed by 1 base and V by 5 bases; bases with no gene match: 6. Investigators spread the genomic DNA of each subset evenly over several immunoSEQ plates. Clones were sequenced by immunoSEQ multiplex PCR, and TCRdb holds only the in-frame ones, with some missing. The sample has about 2 million clones, roughly 96% seen once. Donors were healthy HIV-negative adults without recent acute infections or vaccinations.

Specimen: naive CD4+ T cells sorted from blood. Subset: CD45RA+ positively selected. V gene TRBV7-8 combines with J gene TRBJ1-2, with 8 positions matching TRBD1. This clonotype was sampled from a man younger than 35 in good health. The CDR3 here is CASSTRQGINYGYTF. In nucleotides, the CDR3 is TGTGCCAGCAGCACGCGACAGGGGATTAACTATGGCTACACCTTC.